This T cell receptor beta chain was profiled in a study of Ad26.COV2.S vaccination and SARS-CoV-2 variants. Whole-study context: Donor participated within the Ad26.COV2.S arm of the COV1001 trial.

Noted treatment: over 15 received Ad26.COV2.S at low or high dose, single or two shots; about 5 received placebo; per-sample allocation not given. The investigators took samples on day 63 after the first vaccine or placebo injection. With 5 bases removed from V and 1 base from J, the gap between germline ends came to 14 bases. The CDR3 is made up of 15 amino acids. Germline CDR1 is SGHVS and CDR2 is FQNEAQ. Overall study findings and caveats: An underestimation of total T cell responses may have resulted from the TCR breadth and depth analyses.

The assay was immunoSEQ multiplex PCR, and TCRdb's table has in-frame clones only and misses some. The sample consists of about 330,000 clones, 85% to 90% of them appearing once. Notes on this clone: Its antigen is as yet unknown.

J is TRBJ1-1 and V is TRBV7-8; D is undetermined. This TCR was recovered from a person aged 18-60 years who received the Ad26.COV2.S COVID-19 vaccine or a placebo. The material sequenced was peripheral blood, taken in a trial of Ad26.COV2.S vaccine versus placebo. The CDR3 bases are TGTGCCAGCAGCCGCGGCGGCCGTAAGAACACTGAAGCTTTCTTT. This gives the protein CASSRGGRKNTEAFF.